A selection of T cell receptor beta chains follows, all from one sample in a study of human T cells and chemical hapten exposure. TCRdb analysed the RACE reads with MiXCR anew, one entry per CDR3 protein. The repertoire holds around 77,000 distinct CDR3 sequences, with around 9.5% as singletons. Sequencing used whole blood, obtained in connection with sensitization to the hapten diphenylcyclopropenone (DPC). The receptors derive from a woman aged 40-49 years with alopecia areata. Some clones in this sample may be carry-over from other donors' samples. Each CDR3 is given with its conserved first and last residue. Each record gives: clone size, V gene, D gene, J gene, CDR3 DNA, CDR3 protein. A D gene is named only where the DNA matches it firmly. Some rows mark clone size as missing; the rest say once, few, many or name a class of expanded clone.

size: many; V: TRBV6-2/TRBV6-3; D: TRBD2; J: TRBJ2-3; DNA: TGTGCCAGCGGTATAAGCGGGGGCCCAGATACGCAGTATTTT; CDR3: CASGISGGPDTQYF
size: .; V: TRBV2; D: TRBD2; J: TRBJ2-1; DNA: TGTGCCAGCAGGAGGGCTCCGGGACTAGCGGAGCACAATGAGCAGTTCTTC; CDR3: CASRRAPGLAEHNEQFF
size: many; V: TRBV7-2; D: TRBD1; J: TRBJ1-2; DNA: TGTGCCAGCAGCTTGACAGGGGTGGTCTATGGCTACACCTTC; CDR3: CASSLTGVVYGYTF
size: few; V: TRBV20-1; D: TRBD1; J: TRBJ1-5; DNA: TGCAGTGCTCATCCGGGACAGGGGGAGAGTCAGCCCCAGCATTTT; CDR3: CSAHPGQGESQPQHF
size: many; V: TRBV7-9; D: .; J: TRBJ1-1; DNA: TGTGCCAGCAGCAAGAACACTGAAGCTTTCTTT; CDR3: CASSKNTEAFF
size: many; V: TRBV7-2; D: .; J: TRBJ1-3; DNA: TGTGCCAGCAGCTTACTACAGGGAGCTGGAAACACCATATATTTT; CDR3: CASSLLQGAGNTIYF
size: .; V: TRBV5-6; D: .; J: TRBJ2-3; DNA: TGTGCCAGTGGGAGAGATACGCAGTATTTT; CDR3: CASGRDTQYF
size: few; V: TRBV12-3/TRBV12-4; D: .; J: TRBJ1-5; DNA: TGTGCCAGCAGTAATGGAGGCCGCAACCCCCAGCATTTT; CDR3: CASSNGGRNPQHF
size: many; V: TRBV30; D: .; J: TRBJ2-5; DNA: TGTGCCTGGAGTTCGGGGGCGGGTGAGACCCAGTACTTC; CDR3: CAWSSGAGETQYF
size: many; V: TRBV4-1; D: .; J: TRBJ1-2; DNA: TGCGCCAGCAGCCAAGAAGGGCAGGCTACCCCTCCGGTCTATGGCTACACCTTC; CDR3: CASSQEGQATPPVYGYTF
size: .; V: TRBV4-1; D: .; J: TRBJ2-7; DNA: TGCGCCAGCAGCCAAGCGGGGACCGTAACCTACGAGCAGTACTTC; CDR3: CASSQAGTVTYEQYF
size: .; V: TRBV30; D: .; J: TRBJ2-3; DNA: TGTGCCTGGAGTCCCATGGGGACAACGGCCCCAGATACGCAGTATTTT; CDR3: CAWSPMGTTAPDTQYF
size: many; V: TRBV25-1; D: TRBD1; J: TRBJ1-1; DNA: TGTGCCAGTAGGGACAGGGGATACACTGAAGCTTTCTTT; CDR3: CASRDRGYTEAFF
size: many; V: TRBV7-2; D: TRBD1; J: TRBJ1-2; DNA: TGTGCCAGCAGCTCATCCGGGACAGGGGGCGGCTATGGCTACACCTTC; CDR3: CASSSSGTGGGYGYTF
size: many; V: TRBV7-6; D: .; J: TRBJ1-1; DNA: TGTGCCAGCAGCTCGCCTGACAGTAACACTGAAGCTTTCTTT; CDR3: CASSSPDSNTEAFF
size: many; V: TRBV18; D: TRBD1; J: TRBJ2-2; DNA: TGTGCCAGCTCACCACCGGACAGGGTAGTTACCGGGGAGCTGTTTTTT; CDR3: CASSPPDRVVTGELFF
size: .; V: TRBV10-1; D: .; J: TRBJ1-5; DNA: TGCGCCAGCAAATTGGGGTTAAGGCAGCCCCAGCATTTT; CDR3: CASKLGLRQPQHF
size: many; V: TRBV18; D: .; J: TRBJ2-4; DNA: TGTGCCAGCTCACCAGAGCCCAGCATTCAGTACTTC; CDR3: CASSPEPSIQYF
size: .; V: TRBV5-1; D: .; J: TRBJ2-1; DNA: TGCGCCAGCAGCTTGGCGGACGAAGGTGGGGAGCAGTTCTTC; CDR3: CASSLADEGGEQFF
size: few; V: TRBV7-3; D: .; J: TRBJ2-1; DNA: TGTGCCAGCAGTCCGAGGGGGTACAATGAGCAGTTCTTC; CDR3: CASSPRGYNEQFF
size: many; V: TRBV29-1; D: TRBD1; J: TRBJ1-2; DNA: TGCAGCGCCGGGACAGGGGAGAACTATGGCTACACCTTC; CDR3: CSAGTGENYGYTF
size: few; V: TRBV28; D: .; J: TRBJ2-5; DNA: TGTGCCAGCAGTTTCTACGCAGCCCAAGAGACCCAGTACTTC; CDR3: CASSFYAAQETQYF